These 30 T cell receptor beta chains were all obtained from the same sample, sequenced in a study of PD-1 blockade in classical Hodgkin lymphoma (dated by TCRdb to about 2020). Receptor libraries were prepared by the immunoSEQ multiplex PCR assay. As stored in TCRdb, this immuneACCESS dataset retains in-frame rearrangements with V and J assigned. A fraction of the clones does not appear; measured against another copy, unresolved V genes explain less than half of the discrepancy, and the remainder lacks a known reason. This sample holds tens of thousands of clones; over 75% were observed only once. Together, the top ten hold approximately 15% of the sample. In the paper's terms, the time point label means: cycle 1 day 1 (C1D1), immediately before nivolumab initiation. Relapse after autologous stem cell transplantation had occurred in all trial patients, and cohorts A, B and C were distinguished by prior brentuximab vedotin exposure.

Specimen: peripheral blood mononuclear cells (PBMCs), collected at baseline. These receptors all come from a human donor with classical Hodgkin lymphoma.

The V and J genes are TRBV4-1 and TRBJ2-7; 12 positions agree with TRBD2. V gave up 1 base and J gave up 3 bases; unmatched junction bases: 1. This CDR3 contains 15 residues. Germline V gene data show CDR1 as MGHRA and CDR2 as YSYEKL. CDR3 in amino acids: CASSQVTSGSYEQYF. The CDR3 DNA sequence: TGCGCCAGCAGCCAAGTGACTAGCGGGAGCTACGAGCAGTACTTC.

A few counts support this clone. V and J are TRBV7-9 and TRBJ1-3; tentative D call: TRBD1 (6 bases). The CDR3 extends over 12 amino acids. CDR1 SEHNR and CDR2 FQNEAQ come from the germline V gene (reference sequence). Deletions cut 5 bases from V and 10 bases from J, with 12 bases between. CDR3 loop: CASSTQGRTIYF. The CDR3 region has the DNA TGTGCCAGCAGCACACAGGGTAGGACCATATATTTT.

This chain joins TRBV27 and TRBJ2-3; the match to TRBD2 covers 8 bases. After removal of 7 bases from V and 2 bases from J, the junction contained 8 bases not matched to a gene. Germline V gene sequence: CDR1 MNHEY, CDR2 SMNVEV (reference sequence). The CDR3 is made up of 15 amino acids. The CDR3 nucleotides are TGTGCCAGCATGCCCATAGCGGGATCCACAGATACGCAGTATTTT. This sequence encodes CASMPIAGSTDTQYF.

The V and J genes are TRBV19 and TRBJ1-5, with TRBD1 identical over 7 bases. J lost 6 bases, V lost 5 bases, and 10 bases had no gene match. Per germline, CDR1 LNHDA and CDR2 SQIVND (reference sequence). This CDR3 has 15 residues. The chain's CDR3 is CASSVAKGAGQPQHF. The DNA for the CDR3 is TGTGCCAGTAGTGTCGCGAAGGGGGCAGGTCAGCCCCAGCATTTT.

CDR3 sequence (DNA): TGTGCCAGCAGCTTCCTAGCGAGAACCTACAATGAGCAGTTCTTC. Its translation is CASSFLARTYNEQFF. This chain uses TRBV11-3 with TRBJ2-1; D possibly corresponds to TRBD2 (6 bases). V was shortened by 3 bases and J by 2 bases, with 11 bases between the two germline ends. The CDR3 runs to 15 residues. CDR1 is SGHNT and CDR2 is YENEEA in the germline V gene.

V is TRBV15 and J is TRBJ2-1; D gene ambiguous. The CDR3 is made up of 15 amino acids. Germline CDR1 LNHNV, CDR2 YYDKDF (reference sequence). V was cut by 1 base and J by 0 bases, with 7 bases left in between. CDR3 sequence: CATSRVEHSYNEQFF. CDR3 DNA: TGTGCCACCAGCAGAGTAGAACACTCCTACAATGAGCAGTTCTTC.

The chain has TRBV18 and TRBJ2-3; D tentatively fits TRBD1 or TRBD2 (5 bases each). Trimming pared 0 bases from V and 4 bases from J, leaving 11 bases between. The germline V gene encodes CDR1 KGHSH and CDR2 LQKENI. This CDR3 has 15 amino acids. CDR3: CASSPPGRRADTQYF. The CDR3 region has the DNA TGTGCCAGCTCACCACCGGGACGGCGAGCAGATACGCAGTATTTT.

The CDR3 loop is CSVEDLPGGLRDTQYF. The CDR3, as DNA: TGCAGCGTTGAAGATCTCCCGGGAGGTTTGAGAGATACGCAGTATTTT. V usage is TRBV29-1 and J usage is TRBJ2-3; 7 bases agree with TRBD2. The CDR3 length is 16 residues. The germline gives CDR1 SQVTM, CDR2 ANQGSEA. J lost 5 bases, V lost 0 bases, and 11 bases had no gene match.

This clone has only one observation. The gene calls are TRBV10-1 and TRBJ2-5; 7 positions match TRBD2. This CDR3 is 14 amino acids long. V shed 5 bases, J shed 5 bases, and the junction held 8 bases outside the gene matches. Germline V gene data show CDR1 as WNHNN and CDR2 as SYGVQD (reference sequence). CDR3 sequence reads: CASSSGLLGETQYF. Written as DNA, the CDR3 is TGCGCCAGCAGTTCGGGACTACTTGGGGAGACCCAGTACTTC.

The CDR3 region is CSVAGPVTDTQYF. CDR3 DNA: TGCAGCGTGGCCGGGCCGGTCACAGATACGCAGTATTTT. V usage is TRBV29-1 and J usage is TRBJ2-3; no clear D. The CDR3 runs 13 residues. Germline lookup yields CDR1 SQVTM and CDR2 ANQGSEA. The ends were cut back, 6 bases at V and 2 bases at J, with 12 bases in the middle.

CDR3 DNA: TGTGCCAGCAGCCTCGGACTAGCGGGATATCATGAGCAGTTCTTC. This codes for CASSLGLAGYHEQFF. The rearrangement links TRBV2 to TRBJ2-1; 12 bases align to TRBD2. Germline-derived CDR1 and CDR2 are SNHLY and FYNNEI. With V trimmed by 6 bases and J by 8 bases, 8 bases remained unmatched. The CDR3 spans 15 residues. Full variable domain (missing parts from reference TRBV2 and TRBJ2-1): EPEVTQTPSHQVTQMGQEVILRCVPISNHLYFYWYRQILGQKVEFLVSFYNNEISEKSEIFDDQFSVERPDGSNFTLKIRSTKLEDSAMYFCASSLGLAGYHEQFFGPGTRLTVL.

This sequence joins TRBV6-5 and TRBJ2-3; no definite D call. The CDR3 is 11 amino acids. Trimming took off 2 bases at V and 4 bases at J, with 1 base between the two ends. Per the germline V gene, CDR1 is MNHEY and CDR2 is SVGAGI. The CDR3 region is CASSYPDTQYF. The CDR3 nucleotides read TGTGCCAGCAGTTACCCAGATACGCAGTATTTT.

J is TRBJ2-7 and V is TRBV14; weak D call: TRBD2 (6 bases). CDR3 length equals 14 residues. Germline-derived CDR1 and CDR2 are SGHDN and FVKESK. The V end lost 3 bases, the J end lost 3 bases, and 12 bases lay between the germline ends. This chain's CDR3 is CASSQRGPYYEQYF. The CDR3 region has the DNA TGTGCCAGCAGCCAGCGGGGACCTTACTACGAGCAGTACTTC.

The V gene is TRBV19, the J gene TRBJ1-5; D call uncertain. V shed 5 bases and J shed 1 base, with 12 bases lying between them. The CDR3 sequence is 15 residues long. Germline loops: CDR1 LNHDA, CDR2 SQIVND (reference sequence). CDR3 protein: CASSPHRDSNQPQHF. CDR3 DNA sequence: TGTGCCAGTAGTCCTCACCGTGACAGCAATCAGCCCCAGCATTTT.

The chain recombines TRBV11-3 with TRBJ2-7; D unclear. Trimming shortened V by 8 bases and J by 4 bases, and 9 bases separated the two germline ends. In germline, CDR1 is SGHNT, CDR2 YENEEA. This CDR3 spans 11 amino acids. CDR3 bases: TGTGCCAGCGGGTCTAGGTACGAGCAGTACGTC. It specifies CASGSRYEQYV.

The chain recombines TRBV6-1 with TRBJ2-3; 10 bases line up with TRBD2. This CDR3 has 15 amino acids. Losses at the gene ends were 7 bases for V and 2 bases for J; bases not matched to a gene: 6. CDR1 and CDR2 (germline): MNHNS, SASEGT. CDR3 sequence: CASTRTSGPTDTQYF. The CDR3, as DNA: TGTGCCAGCACTCGGACTAGCGGCCCCACAGATACGCAGTATTTT.

This clone showed up just once. The rearrangement links TRBV9 to TRBJ2-3, with D unclear. Per germline, CDR1 SGDLS and CDR2 YYNGEE. Trimming stripped 0 bases from V and 3 bases from J, with 11 bases between. This CDR3 spans 15 amino acids. As DNA, the CDR3 is TGTGCCAGCAGCGTAGCAGGTAGTAGGACAGATACGCAGTATTTT. This encodes CASSVAGSRTDTQYF.

V gene TRBV5-4 combines with J gene TRBJ2-7, with D unresolved. The V gene's germline CDR1 is SGHNT and CDR2 YYREEE (reference sequence). The CDR3 runs 15 residues. The V gene lost 0 bases and the J gene lost 0 bases, with 10 bases spanning the gap. The CDR3 coding sequence is TGTGCCAGCAGCTTGGATAGTTTGAACTCCTACGAGCAGTACTTC. As protein: CASSLDSLNSYEQYF.

J is TRBJ2-3 and V is TRBV4-2; 7 positions match TRBD2. CDR3 length equals 16 residues. Losses at the gene ends were 0 bases for V and 1 base for J; bases not matched to a gene: 4. Germline loops: CDR1 LGHNA, CDR2 YNFKEQ. The CDR3: CASSQEGAGGTDTQYF. The CDR3 DNA sequence: TGTGCCAGCAGCCAAGAAGGGGCGGGAGGCACAGATACGCAGTATTTT.

This chain connects TRBV4-3 to TRBJ1-1; the match to TRBD1 covers 8 bases. Germline values: CDR1 LGHNA, CDR2 YSLEER. The CDR3 loop spans 16 amino acids. Trimming at V came to 0 bases and at J to 4 bases, leaving 7 bases not matched to a gene. This chain's CDR3 is CASSQDAGQVSTEAFF. In DNA, the CDR3 is TGCGCCAGCAGCCAAGATGCGGGACAGGTTTCCACTGAAGCTTTCTTT.

This clone was found a few times. The chain couples TRBV7-9 to TRBJ2-2; D possibly corresponds to TRBD2 (6 bases). Trimming removed 1 base at V and 4 bases at J, with 13 bases between. CDR3 size: 16 residues. The germline CDR1 and CDR2 sequences are SEHNR and FQNEAQ (reference sequence). The chain's CDR3 is CASSLVYRELTGELFF. For the CDR3, the DNA is TGTGCCAGCAGCTTAGTCTACCGGGAGCTCACCGGGGAGCTGTTTTTT.

This clone was picked up a small number of times. The chain employs TRBV2 and TRBJ1-5; 11 nucleotides align to TRBD1. There are 15 residues in the CDR3. Germline V CDR1 and CDR2: SNHLY, FYNNEI. Losses at the gene ends were 1 base for V and 7 bases for J; bases not matched to a gene: 3. The CDR3, as DNA: TGTGCCAGCAGTGAAGAGGGGACAGGGGGGCAGCCCCAGCATTTT. It codes for CASSEEGTGGQPQHF. The whole variable domain, filled in from reference TRBV2 and TRBJ1-5, reads EPEVTQTPSHQVTQMGQEVILRCVPISNHLYFYWYRQILGQKVEFLVSFYNNEISEKSEIFDDQFSVERPDGSNFTLKIRSTKLEDSAMYFCASSEEGTGGQPQHFGDGTRLSIL.

V usage is TRBV19 and J usage is TRBJ2-7; 7 bases are shared with TRBD1. There are 15 residues in the CDR3. Germline lookup yields CDR1 LNHDA and CDR2 SQIVND (reference sequence). V lost 1 base and J lost 1; bases outside the gene matches: 4. The CDR3 spells CASSIAGRGSYEQYF. The CDR3, as DNA: TGTGCCAGTAGTATAGCAGGCAGGGGGTCCTACGAGCAGTACTTC.

The gene calls are TRBV9 and TRBJ1-5; D possibly corresponds to TRBD1 (6 bases). V lost 0 bases to trimming and J lost 6 bases, with 10 bases between them. This CDR3 contains 14 residues. Per germline, CDR1 SGDLS and CDR2 YYNGEE. CDR3 sequence reads: CASSVGGGVQPQHF. The CDR3 DNA is TGTGCCAGCAGCGTAGGTGGGGGCGTTCAGCCCCAGCATTTT.

In this sample, this clone is medium-sized. The chain links TRBV4-1 to TRBJ2-2; D is possibly TRBD1 or TRBD2 (5 bases each). CDR3 length: 18 residues. The germline V and J ends were trimmed by 3 bases and 4 bases, with 21 bases remaining between them. Germline-derived CDR1 and CDR2 are MGHRA and YSYEKL. CDR3 nucleotides: TGCGCCAGCAGCCATGGGGTCGGGACCCCCCCCTTCACCGGGGAGCTGTTTTTT. Translated: CASSHGVGTPPFTGELFF.

The genes are TRBV11-3 and TRBJ2-5; D is possibly TRBD2 (6 bases). V was trimmed by 3 bases and J by 4 bases, leaving 9 bases between them. The CDR3 extends over 13 amino acids. CDR1 SGHNT and CDR2 YENEEA come from the germline V gene. Here the CDR3 reads CASSFSGVETQYF. The CDR3 DNA is TGTGCCAGCAGCTTCTCGGGGGTAGAGACCCAGTACTTC.

The chain carries TRBV5-6 and TRBJ2-3; D not certain. CDR1 SGHDT and CDR2 YYEEEE come from the germline V gene. The CDR3 length is 12 residues. V was shortened by 2 bases and J by 4 bases, with 5 bases between the two germline ends. CDR3 bases: TGTGCCAGCAGCTTCATGTCAGATACGCAGTATTTT. Protein product: CASSFMSDTQYF.

The V and J genes are TRBV4-2 and TRBJ2-2; D possibly corresponds to TRBD2 (6 bases). Germline V CDR1 and CDR2: LGHNA, YNFKEQ. V was clipped by 0 bases and J by 2 bases, with 13 bases between them. The CDR3 spans 17 residues. The chain's CDR3 is CASSQEEGRQNTGELFF. In nucleotides, the CDR3 is TGTGCCAGCAGCCAAGAGGAGGGTAGGCAAAACACCGGGGAGCTGTTTTTT.

The sample holds a few counts of this clone. V and J are TRBV4-1 and TRBJ1-5; D call uncertain. Trimming shortened V by 0 bases and J by 3 bases, and 9 bases separated the two germline ends. The CDR3 spans 15 residues. Looked up from germline, CDR1 is MGHRA and CDR2 is YSYEKL. CDR3 nucleotides: TGCGCCAGCAGCCAAGAAGGGCTCAACAATCAGCCCCAGCATTTT. It yields the protein CASSQEGLNNQPQHF.

This clone appeared a single time. The chain's CDR3 is CASSFLQGETQYF. The CDR3 nucleotides are TGTGCCAGCAGCTTTTTACAAGGCGAGACCCAGTACTTC. This rearrangement joins TRBV7-8 to TRBJ2-5, with D hard to call. V lost 3 bases and J 5 bases, leaving 10 bases between the germline ends. The CDR3 has 13 amino acids. Germline V gives CDR1 SGHVS, CDR2 FQNEAQ.